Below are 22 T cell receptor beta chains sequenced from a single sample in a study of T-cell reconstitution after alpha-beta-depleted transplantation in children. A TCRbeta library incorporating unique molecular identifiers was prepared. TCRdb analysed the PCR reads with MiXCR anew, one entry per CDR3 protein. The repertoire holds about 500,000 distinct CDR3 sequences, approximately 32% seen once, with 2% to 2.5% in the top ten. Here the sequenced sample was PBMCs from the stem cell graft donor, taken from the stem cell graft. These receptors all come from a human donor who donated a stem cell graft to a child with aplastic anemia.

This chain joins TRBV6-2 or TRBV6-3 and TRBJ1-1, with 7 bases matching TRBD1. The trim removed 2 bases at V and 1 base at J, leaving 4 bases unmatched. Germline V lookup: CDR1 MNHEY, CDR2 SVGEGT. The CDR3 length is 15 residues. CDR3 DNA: TGTGCCAGCAGTTACCCCCGGACAGGGAACACTGAAGCTTTCTTT. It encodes CASSYPRTGNTEAFF.

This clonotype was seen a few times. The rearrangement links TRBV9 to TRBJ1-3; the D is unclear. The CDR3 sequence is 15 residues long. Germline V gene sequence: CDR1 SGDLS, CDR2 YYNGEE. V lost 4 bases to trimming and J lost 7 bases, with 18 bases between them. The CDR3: CASSTTAGGANTIYF. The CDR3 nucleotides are TGTGCCAGCAGCACCACGGCGGGAGGAGCGAACACCATATATTTT.

The CDR3 is CSAREGGPNTEAFF. The CDR3 bases are TGCAGTGCTAGAGAAGGGGGGCCCAACACTGAAGCTTTCTTT. V usage is TRBV20-1 and J usage is TRBJ1-1; D is perhaps TRBD1 (6 bases). The germline CDR1 and CDR2 sequences are DFQATT and SNEGSKA (reference sequence). V was pared by 0 bases and J by 2 bases, with 10 bases between. The CDR3 consists of 14 residues.

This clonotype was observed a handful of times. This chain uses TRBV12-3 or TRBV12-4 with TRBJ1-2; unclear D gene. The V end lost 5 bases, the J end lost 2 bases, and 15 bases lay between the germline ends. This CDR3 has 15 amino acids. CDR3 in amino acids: CASSPTPTENYGYTF. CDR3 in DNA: TGTGCCAGCAGTCCTACCCCGACGGAGAACTATGGCTACACCTTC.

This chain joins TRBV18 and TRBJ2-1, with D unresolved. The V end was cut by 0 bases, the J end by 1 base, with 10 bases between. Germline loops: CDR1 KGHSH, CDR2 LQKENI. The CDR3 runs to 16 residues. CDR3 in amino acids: CASSPPNGESYNEQFF. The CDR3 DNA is TGTGCCAGCTCACCACCAAATGGGGAATCCTACAATGAGCAGTTCTTC.

The chain's CDR3 is CASSHGPPYEQYF. In DNA, the CDR3 is TGCGCCAGCAGCCACGGGCCCCCGTACGAGCAGTACTTC. This rearrangement joins TRBV4-3 to TRBJ2-7; no reliable D call. The CDR3 length is 13 residues. Germline V CDR1 and CDR2: LGHNA, YSLEER. Trimming took 3 bases from V and 4 from J, leaving 10 bases between them.

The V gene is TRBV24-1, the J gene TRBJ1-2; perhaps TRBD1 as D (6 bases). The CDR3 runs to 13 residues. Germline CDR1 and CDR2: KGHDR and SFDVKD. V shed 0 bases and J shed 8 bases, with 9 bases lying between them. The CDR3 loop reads CATSDLTGKGYTF. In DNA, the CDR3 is TGTGCCACCAGTGATTTGACAGGGAAGGGCTACACCTTC.

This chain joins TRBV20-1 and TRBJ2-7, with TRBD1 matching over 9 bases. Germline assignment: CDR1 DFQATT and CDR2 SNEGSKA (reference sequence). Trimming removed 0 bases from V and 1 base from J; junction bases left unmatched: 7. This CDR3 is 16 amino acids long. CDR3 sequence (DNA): TGCAGTGCTAGAGACTACAGGGGGCCTCCTTCCTACGAGCAGTACTTC. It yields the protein CSARDYRGPPSYEQYF.

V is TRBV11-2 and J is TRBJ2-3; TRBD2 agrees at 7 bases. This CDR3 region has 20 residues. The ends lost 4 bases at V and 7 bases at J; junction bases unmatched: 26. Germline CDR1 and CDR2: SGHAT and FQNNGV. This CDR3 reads CASSSPGSSRRSGPGYTQYF. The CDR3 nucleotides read TGTGCCAGCAGCTCACCCGGGTCGAGTAGGCGTAGCGGGCCTGGATATACGCAGTATTTT.

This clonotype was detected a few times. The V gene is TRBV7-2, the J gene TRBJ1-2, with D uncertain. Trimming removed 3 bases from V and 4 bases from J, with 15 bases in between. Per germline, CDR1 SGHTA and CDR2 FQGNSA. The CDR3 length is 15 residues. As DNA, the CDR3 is TGTGCCAGCAGCTTGTATGGATATTCTTCCTATGGCTACACCTTC. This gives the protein CASSLYGYSSYGYTF.

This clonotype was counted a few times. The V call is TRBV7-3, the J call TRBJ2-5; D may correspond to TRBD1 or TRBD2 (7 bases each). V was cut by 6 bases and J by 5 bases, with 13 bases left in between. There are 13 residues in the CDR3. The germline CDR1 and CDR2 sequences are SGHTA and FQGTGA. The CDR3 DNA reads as TGTGCCAGCAGGACGCAGGGGGGGGAGACCCAGTACTTC. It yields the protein CASRTQGGETQYF.

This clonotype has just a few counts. The CDR3 DNA reads TGTGCCTGGAGTGTAGGGACCATAGAGCAGTACTTC. The encoded protein is CAWSVGTIEQYF. The chain is built from TRBV30 and TRBJ2-7; TRBD1 or TRBD2 may be the D gene (5 bases each). This CDR3 has 12 amino acids. The V and J ends lost 0 bases and 7 bases respectively, with 10 bases between them. From germline, CDR1 is GTSNPN and CDR2 SVGIG (reference sequence). The entire variable domain, with the rest obtained from reference TRBV30 and TRBJ2-7, is as follows: SQTIHQWPATLVQPVGSPLSLECTVEGTSNPNLYWYRQAAGRGLQLLFYSVGIGQISSEVPQNLSASRPQDRQFILSSKKLLLSDSGFYLCAWSVGTIEQYFGPGTRLTVT.

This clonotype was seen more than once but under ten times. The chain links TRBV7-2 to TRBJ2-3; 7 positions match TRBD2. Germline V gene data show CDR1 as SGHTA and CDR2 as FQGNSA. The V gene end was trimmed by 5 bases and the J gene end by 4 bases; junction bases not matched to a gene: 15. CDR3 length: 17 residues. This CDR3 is CASSRSETRGGSDTQYF. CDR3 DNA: TGTGCCAGCAGCCGGTCCGAAACGCGGGGAGGGTCAGATACGCAGTATTTT.

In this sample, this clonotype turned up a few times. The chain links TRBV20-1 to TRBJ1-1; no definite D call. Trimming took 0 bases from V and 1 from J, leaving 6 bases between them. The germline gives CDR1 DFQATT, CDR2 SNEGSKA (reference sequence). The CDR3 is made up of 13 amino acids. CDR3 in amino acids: CSARDMGNTEAFF. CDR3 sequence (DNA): TGCAGTGCTAGAGATATGGGGAACACTGAAGCTTTCTTT.

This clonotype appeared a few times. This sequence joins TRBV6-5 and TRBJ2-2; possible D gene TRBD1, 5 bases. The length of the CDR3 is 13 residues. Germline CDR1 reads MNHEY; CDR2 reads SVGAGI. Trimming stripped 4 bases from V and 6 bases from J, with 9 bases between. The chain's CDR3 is CASSSRVSGELFF. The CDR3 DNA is TGTGCCAGCAGTTCCAGGGTGTCCGGGGAGCTGTTTTTT.

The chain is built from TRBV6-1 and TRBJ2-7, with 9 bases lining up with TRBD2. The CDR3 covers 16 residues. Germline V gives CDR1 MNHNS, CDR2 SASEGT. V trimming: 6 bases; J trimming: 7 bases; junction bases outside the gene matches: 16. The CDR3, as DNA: TGTGCCAGCAGGGGGGGAAGGGGCGGGAGGGCCGGGGAGCAGTACTTC. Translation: CASRGGRGGRAGEQYF.

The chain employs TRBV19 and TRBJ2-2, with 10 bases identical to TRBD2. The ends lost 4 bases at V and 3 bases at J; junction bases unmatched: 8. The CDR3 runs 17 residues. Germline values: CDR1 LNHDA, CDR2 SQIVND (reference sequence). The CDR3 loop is CASSKPGLALHTGELFF. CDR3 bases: TGTGCCAGTAGTAAACCGGGACTAGCGTTGCACACCGGGGAGCTGTTTTTT. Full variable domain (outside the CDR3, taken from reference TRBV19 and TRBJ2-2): DGGITQSPKYLFRKEGQNVTLSCEQNLNHDAMYWYRQDPGQGLRLIYYSQIVNDFQKGDIAEGYSVSREKKESFPLTVTSAQKNPTAFYLCASSKPGLALHTGELFFGEGSRLTVL.

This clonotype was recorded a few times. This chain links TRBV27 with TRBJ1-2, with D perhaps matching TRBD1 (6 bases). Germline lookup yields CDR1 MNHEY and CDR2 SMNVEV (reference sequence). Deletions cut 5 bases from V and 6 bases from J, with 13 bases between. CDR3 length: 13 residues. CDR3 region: CASSQWGADGYTF. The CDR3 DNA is TGTGCCAGCAGTCAGTGGGGGGCGGATGGCTACACCTTC.

The DNA of the CDR3 is TGTGCCAGCAGTCCCTGGGACAGGTTGTTTAGTGAGCAGTTCTTC. Its protein product is CASSPWDRLFSEQFF. The chain recombines TRBV12-3 or TRBV12-4 with TRBJ2-1; 8 bases match TRBD1. The CDR3 spans 15 residues. With V trimmed by 5 bases and J by 9 bases, 12 bases remained unmatched.

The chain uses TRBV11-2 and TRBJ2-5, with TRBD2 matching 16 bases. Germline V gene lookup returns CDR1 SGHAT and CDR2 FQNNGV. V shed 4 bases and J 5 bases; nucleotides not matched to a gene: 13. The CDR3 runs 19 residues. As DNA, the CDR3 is TGTGCCAGCAGCTCGATCCCCGGGACTAGCGGGAGGGCCAAGGAGACCCAGTACTTC. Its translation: CASSSIPGTSGRAKETQYF.

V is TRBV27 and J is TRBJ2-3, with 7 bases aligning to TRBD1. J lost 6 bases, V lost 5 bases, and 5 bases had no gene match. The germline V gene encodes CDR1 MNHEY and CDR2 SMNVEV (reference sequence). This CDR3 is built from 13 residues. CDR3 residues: CASSKTGSDTQYF. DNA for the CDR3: TGTGCCAGCAGTAAGACAGGGTCCGATACGCAGTATTTT.

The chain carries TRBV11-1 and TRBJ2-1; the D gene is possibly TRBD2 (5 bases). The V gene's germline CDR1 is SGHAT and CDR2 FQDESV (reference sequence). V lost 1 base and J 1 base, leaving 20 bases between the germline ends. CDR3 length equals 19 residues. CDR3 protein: CASSLETWRSGSSYNEQFF. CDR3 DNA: TGTGCCAGCAGCTTAGAAACGTGGAGGAGCGGTTCGTCCTACAATGAGCAGTTCTTC.